A single TCR beta chain is shown here with its context. What this receptor recognizes is not known. Base quality data are lacking; no much larger clone is found one base away. CDR1 and CDR2 are read off the germline V gene as MNHEY and SVGEGT. The CDR3 numbers 17 residues from cysteine through phenylalanine. Only the CDR3 region is kept as DNA, spanning 51 bases read in frame from base 1. From V the trimming removes 0 bases and from J it removes 3 bases, while the gene matches leave 7 bases of the junction unaccounted for. This specimen comes from a study of blood T cell repertoires in COVID-19 (dated by TCRdb to the early 2020s). Describing the broader study: Samples from collaborators originated in the United States, Italy and Spain and spanned both the acute and convalescent phases of COVID-19. The repertoires were made available in a free public database intended to serve as a resource for research on the immune response to SARS-CoV-2. The prospective study material was composed of cDNA or gDNA derived from T cells, B-cell-depleted T cells, or PBMCs. A de-identified subject ID, COVID-19 status, age in years and sex were almost always included in the sample metadata. HLA class I and class II types, where available, came from metadata supplied by the sample provider rather than from assay-based typing. Samples came from the ongoing ImmuneRACE study (first 160 participants) plus 1,254 subjects from 6 global collaborators. Subjects who had been exposed to COVID-19, were actively infected with it, or had recovered from it provided the deeply sampled blood TCRbeta repertoires that made up the dataset. The investigation overall reported the following: Clinical and demographic metadata were provided uncurated, with the amount varying by source and participant.

Collaborating institutions collected whole blood in K2EDTA tubes following their own protocols. For TCRbeta analysis, collaborators shipped samples as frozen whole blood, isolated PBMCs, or DNA extracted from either of those sample types. TCRbeta CDR3 regions were amplified from genomic DNA using the immunoSEQ Assay, a bias-controlled multiplex PCR. The source study handled its data this way. The number of nucleated cells in each sample was estimated from the amplification of reference gene primers within the assay. To quantify the absolute abundance of each unique TCRbeta CDR3 rearrangement, sequence reads were collapsed and filtered. For each sample, productive Simpson clonality was calculated by taking the square root of Simpson's diversity index across productive rearrangements. This is the immuneACCESS table as TCRdb keeps it, with only in-frame sequences that have V and J called. A part of the clones is gone; compared with another copy, unresolved V genes explain less than half, and the rest is unexplained. V, J and clone size derive from that table, while D and trimming were established from the DNA sequence. This sample comprises 210,000 or so clones, around 84% of them detected only once. Jointly, the top ten make up 15% to 20% of the sample.

The sequencing input was peripheral blood. The V gene is TRBV6-2 or TRBV6-3 and the J gene is TRBJ2-1, and 8 junctional nucleotides match TRBD2. This TCR derives from a woman aged 80 or older with active or convalescent COVID-19. The CDR3 in this case is CASSYSAGGDFYNEQFF. The nucleotide sequence reads TGTGCCAGCAGTTACTCCGCGGGAGGTGACTTCTACAATGAGCAGTTCTTC.